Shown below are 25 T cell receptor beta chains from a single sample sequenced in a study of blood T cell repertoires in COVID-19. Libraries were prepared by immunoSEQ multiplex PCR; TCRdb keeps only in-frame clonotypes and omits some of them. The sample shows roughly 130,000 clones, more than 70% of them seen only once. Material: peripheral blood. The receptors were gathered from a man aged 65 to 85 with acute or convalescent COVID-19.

As DNA, the CDR3 is TGTGCCAGCATCCGGGACAGGGCCCAAGAGACCCAGTACTTC. It yields the protein CASIRDRAQETQYF. This sequence joins TRBV6-5 and TRBJ2-5; 9 bases are shared with TRBD1. V gave up 7 bases and J gave up 1 base; unmatched junction bases: 4. The CDR3 has 14 amino acids. Germline CDR1 MNHEY, CDR2 SVGAGI.

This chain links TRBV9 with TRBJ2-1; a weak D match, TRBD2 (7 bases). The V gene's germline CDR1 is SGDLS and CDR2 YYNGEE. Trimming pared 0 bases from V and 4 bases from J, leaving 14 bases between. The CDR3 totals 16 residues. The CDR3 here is CASSVGAGAGYNEQFF. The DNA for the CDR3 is TGTGCCAGCAGCGTAGGGGCGGGGGCAGGTTACAATGAGCAGTTCTTC.

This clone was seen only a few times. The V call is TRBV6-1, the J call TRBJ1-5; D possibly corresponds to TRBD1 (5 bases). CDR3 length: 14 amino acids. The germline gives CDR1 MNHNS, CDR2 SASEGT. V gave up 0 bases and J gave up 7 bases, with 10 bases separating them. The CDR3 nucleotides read TGTGCCAGCAGTGAAGCCCAACGGGGGCAGCCCCAGCATTTT. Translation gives CASSEAQRGQPQHF.

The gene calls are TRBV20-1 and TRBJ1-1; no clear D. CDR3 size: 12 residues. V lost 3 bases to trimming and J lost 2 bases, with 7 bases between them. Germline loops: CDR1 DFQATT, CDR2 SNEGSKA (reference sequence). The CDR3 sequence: CSASLYNTEAFF. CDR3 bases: TGCAGTGCTAGTTTGTATAACACTGAAGCTTTCTTT.

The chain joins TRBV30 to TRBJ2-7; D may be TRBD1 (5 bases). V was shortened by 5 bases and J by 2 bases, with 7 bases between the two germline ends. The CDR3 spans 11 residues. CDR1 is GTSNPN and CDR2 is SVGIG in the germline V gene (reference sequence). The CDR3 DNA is TGTGCCTGGCAGGGTACCTACGAGCAGTACTTC. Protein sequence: CAWQGTYEQYF.

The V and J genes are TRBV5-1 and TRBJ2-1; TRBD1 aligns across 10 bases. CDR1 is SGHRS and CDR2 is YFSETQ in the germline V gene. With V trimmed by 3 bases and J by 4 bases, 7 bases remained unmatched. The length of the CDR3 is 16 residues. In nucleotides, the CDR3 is TGCGCCAGCAGCTCCCCCGGGACAGGGGCTTACAATGAGCAGTTCTTC. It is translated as CASSSPGTGAYNEQFF.

The CDR3 loop is CASSSLTGSVRDTQYF. For the CDR3, the DNA is TGTGCCAGCAGTTCTTTGACGGGGTCGGTTCGGGATACGCAGTATTTT. The J gene is TRBJ2-3, the V gene TRBV6-2 or TRBV6-3, with a weak D call TRBD2 (5 bases). The CDR3 is made up of 16 amino acids. V lost 4 bases and J 6 bases, leaving 20 bases between the germline ends. From germline, CDR1 is MNHEY and CDR2 SVGEGT.

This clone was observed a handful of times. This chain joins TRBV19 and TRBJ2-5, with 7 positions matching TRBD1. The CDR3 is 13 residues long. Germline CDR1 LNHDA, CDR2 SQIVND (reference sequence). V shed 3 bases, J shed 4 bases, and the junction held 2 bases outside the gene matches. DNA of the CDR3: TGTGCCAGTAGTATCGGGACAGCAGAGACCCAGTACTTC. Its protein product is CASSIGTAETQYF.

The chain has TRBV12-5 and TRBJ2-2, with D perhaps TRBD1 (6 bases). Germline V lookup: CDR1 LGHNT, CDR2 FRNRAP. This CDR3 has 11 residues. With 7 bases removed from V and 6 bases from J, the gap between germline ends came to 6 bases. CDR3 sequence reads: CASEGAGELFF. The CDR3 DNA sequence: TGTGCTAGTGAGGGGGCCGGGGAGCTGTTTTTT.

The CDR3 is CASGSRQGGNGYTF. The DNA of the CDR3 is TGTGCTAGTGGTTCCCGACAGGGGGGAAACGGCTACACCTTC. The chain recombines TRBV12-5 with TRBJ1-2, with TRBD1 matching over 9 bases. Germline V gene sequence: CDR1 LGHNT, CDR2 FRNRAP. CDR3 length: 14 amino acids. V shed 4 bases, J shed 8 bases, and the junction held 8 bases outside the gene matches. Based on the CDR3 plus reference TRBV12-5 and TRBJ1-2, the full variable domain is DARVTQTPRHKVTEMGQEVTMRCQPILGHNTVFWYRQTMMQGLELLAYFRNRAPLDDSGMPKDRFSAEMPDATLATLKIQPSEPRDSAVYFCASGSRQGGNGYTFGSGTRLTVV.

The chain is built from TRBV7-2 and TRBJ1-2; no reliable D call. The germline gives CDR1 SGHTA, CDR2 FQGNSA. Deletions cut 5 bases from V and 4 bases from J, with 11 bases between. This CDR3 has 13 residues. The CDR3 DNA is TGTGCCAGCAGCCCCAGCGGGCCCTATGGCTACACCTTC. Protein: CASSPSGPYGYTF.

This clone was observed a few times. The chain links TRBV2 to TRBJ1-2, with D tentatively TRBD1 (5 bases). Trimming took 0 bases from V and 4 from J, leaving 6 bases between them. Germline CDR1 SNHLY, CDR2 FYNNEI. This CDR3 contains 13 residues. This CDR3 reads CASSEAGLYGYTF. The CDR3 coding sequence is TGTGCCAGCAGTGAAGCGGGACTCTATGGCTACACCTTC.

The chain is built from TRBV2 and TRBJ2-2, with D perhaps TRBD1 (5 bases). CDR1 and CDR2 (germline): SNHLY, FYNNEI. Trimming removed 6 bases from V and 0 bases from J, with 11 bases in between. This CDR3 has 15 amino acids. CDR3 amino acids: CASSVDSANTGELFF. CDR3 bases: TGTGCCAGCAGCGTTGACAGTGCGAACACCGGGGAGCTGTTTTTT.

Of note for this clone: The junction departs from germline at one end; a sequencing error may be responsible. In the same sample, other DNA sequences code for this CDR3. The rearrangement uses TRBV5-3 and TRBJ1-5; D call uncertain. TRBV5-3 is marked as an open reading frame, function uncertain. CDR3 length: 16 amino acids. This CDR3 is CARSPWEGGYDQPQHF. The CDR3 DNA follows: TGTGCCAGAAGCCCGTGGGAGGGAGGATACGATCAGCCCCAACATTTT.

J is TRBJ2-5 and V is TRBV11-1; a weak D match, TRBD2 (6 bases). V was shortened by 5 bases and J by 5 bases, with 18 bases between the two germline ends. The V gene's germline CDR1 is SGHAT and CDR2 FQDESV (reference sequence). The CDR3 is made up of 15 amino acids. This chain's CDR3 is CASSARGLAMETQYF. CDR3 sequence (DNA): TGTGCCAGCAGCGCGCGTGGGCTAGCGATGGAGACCCAGTACTTC.

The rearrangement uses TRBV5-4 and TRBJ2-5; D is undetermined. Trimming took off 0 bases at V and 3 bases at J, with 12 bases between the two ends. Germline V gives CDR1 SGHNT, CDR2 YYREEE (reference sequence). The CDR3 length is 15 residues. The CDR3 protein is CASSLVHSQKETQYF. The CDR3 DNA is TGTGCCAGCAGCTTGGTCCACAGCCAGAAAGAGACCCAGTACTTC. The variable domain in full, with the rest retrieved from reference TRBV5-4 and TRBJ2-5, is ETGVTQSPTHLIKTRGQQVTLRCSSQSGHNTVSWYQQALGQGPQFIFQYYREEENGRGNFPPRFSGLQFPNYSSELNVNALELDDSALYLCASSLVHSQKETQYFGPGTRLLVL.

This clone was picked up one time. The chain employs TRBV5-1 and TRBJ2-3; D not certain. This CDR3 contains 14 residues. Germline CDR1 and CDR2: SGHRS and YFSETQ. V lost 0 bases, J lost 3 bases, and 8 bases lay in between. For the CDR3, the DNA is TGCGCCAGCAGCTTGGCTTGGCCAACAGATACGCAGTATTTT. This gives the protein CASSLAWPTDTQYF.

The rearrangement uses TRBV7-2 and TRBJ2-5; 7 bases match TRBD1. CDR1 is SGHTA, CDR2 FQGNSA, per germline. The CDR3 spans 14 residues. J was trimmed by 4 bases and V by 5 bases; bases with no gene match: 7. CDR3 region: CASSVGGAIETQYF. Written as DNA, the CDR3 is TGTGCCAGCAGCGTAGGGGGCGCCATAGAGACCCAGTACTTC.

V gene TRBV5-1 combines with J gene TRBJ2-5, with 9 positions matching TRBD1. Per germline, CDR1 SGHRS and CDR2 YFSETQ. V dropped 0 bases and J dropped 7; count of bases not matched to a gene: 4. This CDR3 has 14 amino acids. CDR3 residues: CASSLAQGAGTQYF. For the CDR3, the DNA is TGCGCCAGCAGCTTGGCACAGGGGGCTGGGACCCAGTACTTC.

CDR3 DNA: TGTGCCAGCAGCTTAGACCACGCTCTAGCTGAAGCTTTCTTT. This encodes CASSLDHALAEAFF. The rearrangement links TRBV7-9 to TRBJ1-1; D remains ambiguous. Germline CDR1 reads SEHNR; CDR2 reads FQNEAQ (reference sequence). Trimming removed 1 base at V and 6 bases at J, with 12 bases between. The CDR3 extends over 14 amino acids.

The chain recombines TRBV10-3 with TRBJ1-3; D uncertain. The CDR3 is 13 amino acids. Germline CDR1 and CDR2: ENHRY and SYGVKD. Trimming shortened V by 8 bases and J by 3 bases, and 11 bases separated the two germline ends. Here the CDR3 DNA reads TGTGCCATCTCACGGGGTGATGGAAACACCATATATTTT. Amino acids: CAISRGDGNTIYF.

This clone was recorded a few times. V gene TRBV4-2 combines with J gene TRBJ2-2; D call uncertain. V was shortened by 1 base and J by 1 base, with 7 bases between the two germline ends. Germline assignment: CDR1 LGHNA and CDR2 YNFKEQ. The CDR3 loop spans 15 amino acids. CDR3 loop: CASSQGPGNTGELFF. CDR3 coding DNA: TGTGCCAGCAGCCAAGGGCCGGGGAACACCGGGGAGCTGTTTTTT.

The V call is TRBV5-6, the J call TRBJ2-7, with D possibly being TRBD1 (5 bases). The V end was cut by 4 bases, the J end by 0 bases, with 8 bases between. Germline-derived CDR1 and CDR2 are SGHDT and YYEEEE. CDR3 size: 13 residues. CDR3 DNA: TGTGCCAGCAGCGCGGACAACTCCTACGAGCAGTACTTC. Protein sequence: CASSADNSYEQYF.

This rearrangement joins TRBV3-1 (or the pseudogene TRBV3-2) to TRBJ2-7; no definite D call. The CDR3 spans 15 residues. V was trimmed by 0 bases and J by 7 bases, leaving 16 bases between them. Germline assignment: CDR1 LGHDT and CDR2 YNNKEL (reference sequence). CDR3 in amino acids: CASSQDGQAGREQYF. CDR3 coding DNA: TGTGCCAGCAGCCAAGATGGTCAGGCTGGTCGAGAGCAGTACTTC.

The CDR3 DNA reads TGTGCCAGCAGTACCCACGGACTCGGAAACTACGAGCAGTACTTC. It yields the protein CASSTHGLGNYEQYF. The J gene is TRBJ2-7, the V gene TRBV6-2 or TRBV6-3, with a weak D call TRBD2 (5 bases). In germline, CDR1 is MNHEY, CDR2 SVGEGT. The CDR3 is 15 amino acids. Trimming shortened V by 5 bases and J by 3 bases, and 17 bases separated the two germline ends.